This T cell receptor beta chain derives from a study of shared clonotypes between healthy human individuals. Generated by immunoSEQ multiplex PCR, the TCRdb table keeps only in-frame clones and is missing some. The table includes about 2.5 million clones, 92% detected once. This clone was observed a single time. Material: naive CD4+ T cells from PBMCs. Specified subset: CD45RA+ positively selected. This TCR derives from a man aged 18 to 29 in good health. Some clones in this sample may be carry-over from other donors' samples.

In nucleotides, the CDR3 is TGTGCCACCAGCTTGACCCCCGTGAACACTGAAGCTTTCTTT. Translated: CATSLTPVNTEAFF. This rearrangement joins TRBV15 to TRBJ1-1, with D uncertain. V lost 5 bases to trimming and J lost 0 bases, with 10 bases between them. Germline V gene data show CDR1 as LNHNV and CDR2 as YYDKDF (reference sequence). The CDR3 is 14 residues long. Using reference TRBV15 and TRBJ1-1 for the parts outside the CDR3, the full variable domain is DAMVIQNPRYQVTQFGKPVTLSCSQTLNHNVMYWYQQKSSQAPKLLFHYYDKDFNNEADTPDNFQSRRPNTSFCFLDIRSPGLGDTAMYLCATSLTPVNTEAFFGQGTRLTVV.